This TCR beta chain comes out of a study of T-cell memory formation after mild COVID-19. This clonotype was detected a few times. TCRdb independently ran MiXCR on the 5' RACE reads; one entry per CDR3 protein. The data show over 500,000 distinct CDR3 sequences, around 16% seen once. The V end was cut by 1 base, the J end by 7 bases, with 11 bases between. This CDR3 spans 14 amino acids. Germline V lookup: CDR1 SGHTA, CDR2 FQGNSA. The sample comprised PBMCs or a T cell subset sorted from them (not recorded which). This TCR was recovered from an adult woman who had mild COVID-19 (a few samples of this study predate the infection). Cell type and time point are not known. The rearrangement uses TRBV7-2 and TRBJ2-1; D is possibly TRBD1 (5 bases). The DNA of the CDR3 is TGTGCCAGCAGCTTAGAGGGGCCACTGAATGAGCAGTTCTTC. As protein: CASSLEGPLNEQFF.